This T cell receptor beta chain stems from a study of OX40 agonist ivuxolimab in advanced cancers. Study-level points and caveats: Expanded clones tended on average to be more numerous among CD8+ T cells than CD4+.

Patients had blood sampled at baseline and again on cycle 4 day 1 and cycle 7 day 1. Profiling relied on immunoSEQ multiplex PCR, and the TCRdb table lists in-frame clones only, not all of them. The repertoire holds about 7,800 clones, with approximately 70% as singletons. Trimming took 6 bases from V and 6 from J; bases not matched to a gene: 6. Per the germline V gene, CDR1 is PRHDT and CDR2 is FYEKMQ (reference sequence). This CDR3 comprises 15 residues. A remark on this clone: Antigen: not known.

The clonotype was recovered from an adult with an advanced solid tumor such as melanoma, head and neck, liver or kidney cancer. The material was CD4+ or CD8+ T cells sorted from blood, obtained in a trial of the OX40 agonist ivuxolimab. The chain carries TRBV13 and TRBJ2-7; the match to TRBD2 covers 15 bases. The CDR3 region has the DNA TGTGCCAGCAGTTCAAGGACTAGCGGGAGGGTCGAGCAGTACTTC. It translates to CASSSRTSGRVEQYF. The variable domain in full, completed from reference TRBV13 and TRBJ2-7, reads AAGVIQSPRHLIKEKRETATLKCYPIPRHDTVYWYQQGPGQDPQFLISFYEKMQSDKGSIPDRFSAQQFSDYHSELNMSSLELGDSALYFCASSSRTSGRVEQYFGPGTRLTVT.